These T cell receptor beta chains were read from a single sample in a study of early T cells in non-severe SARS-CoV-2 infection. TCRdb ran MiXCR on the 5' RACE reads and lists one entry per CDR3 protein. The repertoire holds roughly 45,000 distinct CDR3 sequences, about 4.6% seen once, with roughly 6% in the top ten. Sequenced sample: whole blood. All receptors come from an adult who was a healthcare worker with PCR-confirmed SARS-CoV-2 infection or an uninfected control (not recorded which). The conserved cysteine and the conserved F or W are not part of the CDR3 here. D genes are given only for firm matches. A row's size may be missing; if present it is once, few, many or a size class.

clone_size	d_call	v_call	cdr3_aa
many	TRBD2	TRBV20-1	SAPRGLAADNEQF
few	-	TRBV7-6	ASSSGTITTDTQY
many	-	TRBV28	ASRDGQGAWETQY
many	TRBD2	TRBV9	ASSATSGNNEQF
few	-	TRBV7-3	ASSLGTRDIQY
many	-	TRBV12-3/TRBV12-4	ASSQSWTALGARNEQF
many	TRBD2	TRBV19	ASRPSGDYNEQF
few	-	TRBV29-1	SVLEAVGGEQF
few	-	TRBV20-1	SASEPGGTGYT
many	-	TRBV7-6	ASSQNGVEAF
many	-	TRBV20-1	SVLNSRGDSGNTIY
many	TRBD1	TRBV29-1	SVDRDYQETQY
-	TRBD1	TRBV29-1	SVGQGSGNTIY
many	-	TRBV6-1	ASSGAWRYT
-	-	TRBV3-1	ASSPDFYEQY
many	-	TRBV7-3	ASSRGLNTGELF
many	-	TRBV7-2	ASSLGEETQY
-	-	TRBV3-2	ASSHSTGGYEQY
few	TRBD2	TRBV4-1	ASSHLTSGINNEQF
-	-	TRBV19	ASSLTGFQPQH
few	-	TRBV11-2	ASSLAYNEQF
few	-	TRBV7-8	ASSPEGSSYEQY
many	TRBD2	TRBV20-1	SALREPDTQY
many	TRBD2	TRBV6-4	ASTSGRDSYNEQF
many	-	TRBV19	ASSIKGTYEQY
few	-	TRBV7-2	ASSFGGITDTQY
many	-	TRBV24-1	ATTEPYKLGIGELF
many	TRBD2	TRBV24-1	ATSSLRSGSRGEQF
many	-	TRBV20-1	SASPGSYNEQF
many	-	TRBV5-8	ASSLQDLVEKLF
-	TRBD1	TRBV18	ASSRSQGTGNSPLH
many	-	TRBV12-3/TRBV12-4	ASSLGDGRDTQY